This T cell receptor beta chain was recovered during a study of beta chain features in type 1 diabetes. Findings and caveats of the study: TCRB CDR3 length was moderately but significantly reduced in all four CD4+ subsets of Type 1 diabetes patients.

V lost 4 bases and J 7 bases, leaving 11 bases between the germline ends. This CDR3 is built from 13 residues. Germline CDR1 and CDR2: KGHSH and LQKENI. TCRB transcripts that were expressed got sequenced, as all of the isolated RNA had been reverse transcribed. Generated by immunoSEQ multiplex PCR, the TCRdb table keeps only in-frame clones and is missing some. The sample comprises 900,000 or so clones, roughly a sixth of which are singletons, and 0.023% rests with the top ten. This clone was seen more than once but under ten times. The antigen remains unidentified. This chain links TRBV18 with TRBJ2-1; D not resolved. Sequenced input: naive CD4+ T cells from blood. The receptor was derived from a woman aged 18-29 years in good health. The CDR3 bases are TGTGCCAGCTCACTAGGCGGCTTTAATGAGCAGTTCTTC. It encodes CASSLGGFNEQFF. Complete variable domain (other parts from reference TRBV18 and TRBJ2-1): NAGVMQNPRHLVRRRGQEARLRCSPMKGHSHVYWYRQLPEEGLKFMVYLQKENIIDESGMPKERFSAEFPKEGPSILRIQQVVRGDSAAYFCASSLGGFNEQFFGPGTRLTVL.